These 27 T cell receptor beta chains were all obtained from the same sample, sequenced in a study. TCRdb ran MiXCR on the reads and lists one entry per CDR3 protein. The sample lists about 1,500 distinct CDR3 sequences; about 20% were seen once. Material: CD8+ T cells (not recorded whether cultured). These receptors were taken from a female donor.

This clonotype counts as medium-sized. A read error is possible here, since a much larger clone lies one base away. This chain links TRBV25-1 with TRBJ2-5; D is unresolved. Germline V gives CDR1 MGHDK, CDR2 SYGVNS. This CDR3 spans 15 amino acids. The CDR3: CASSGIGRSKEAQYF. The CDR3 nucleotides are TGTGCCAGCAGTGGTATCGGCCGCTCAAAAGAGGCCCAGTACTTC.

The chain uses TRBV6-4 and TRBJ2-2; D is uncertain. Germline CDR1 and CDR2: MRHNA and SNTAGT. The CDR3 has 13 residues. The V gene lost 8 bases and the J gene lost 0 bases, with 7 bases spanning the gap. CDR3 coding DNA: TGTGCCAGCTCTGGGCCGAACACCGGGGAGCTGTTTTTT. This gives the protein CASSGPNTGELFF.

This clonotype was recorded a few times. This may stem from a read error, because a much larger clone lies one nucleotide away. The chain is built from TRBV7-6 and TRBJ1-1; the D gene is possibly TRBD1 (6 bases). Per germline, CDR1 SGHVS and CDR2 FNYEAQ. CDR3 size: 16 residues. The ends were cut back, 2 bases at V and 4 bases at J, with 17 bases in the middle. For the CDR3, the DNA is TGTGCCAGCAGCTTATTTGGCCTCAGGGGTGGCACTGAAGCTTTCTTT. It encodes CASSLFGLRGGTEAFF.

Sample share makes this clonotype medium-sized. The rearrangement links TRBV20-1 to TRBJ2-7; D gene ambiguous. V dropped 3 bases and J dropped 0 bases, with 9 bases sitting between them. CDR3 length: 13 amino acids. The germline gives CDR1 DFQATT, CDR2 SNEGSKA (reference sequence). The CDR3 bases are TGCAGTGCTAGTGGCAGCTACTCCTACGAGCAGTACTTC. Protein product: CSASGSYSYEQYF.

This clonotype qualifies as medium-sized. The J gene is TRBJ2-1, the V gene TRBV7-9; either TRBD1 or TRBD2 may fit D (6 bases each). The CDR3 contains 17 residues. In germline, CDR1 is SEHNR, CDR2 FQNEAQ (reference sequence). The ends were cut back, 6 bases at V and 1 base at J, with 19 bases in the middle. This chain's CDR3 is CASRPRQGRGSYNEQFF. The CDR3 bases are TGTGCCAGCAGACCACGTCAGGGGCGGGGATCCTACAATGAGCAGTTCTTC.

This clonotype has more than one count but fewer than ten. The chain couples TRBV6-6 to TRBJ2-1, with 8 positions matching TRBD2. The CDR3 has 15 amino acids. Trimming cost V 0 bases and J 6 bases; bases outside gene matches: 4. Germline CDR1 is MNHNY and CDR2 is SVGAGI (reference sequence). The CDR3 spells CASSYSRAGANEQFF. DNA for the CDR3: TGTGCCAGCAGTTACTCGCGAGCGGGGGCCAATGAGCAGTTCTTC.

Concerning this clonotype itself: It may be a read error: a sequence one base away is much more abundant. The chain carries TRBV20-1 and TRBJ2-7; the D gene is possibly TRBD2 (5 bases). Germline loops: CDR1 DFQATT, CDR2 SNEGSKA (reference sequence). The CDR3 consists of 13 residues. V was cut by 0 bases and J by 6 bases, with 12 bases left in between. This CDR3 is CSARDRVSAEQYF. In nucleotides, the CDR3 is TGCAGTGCTAGAGATCGGGTTAGCGCCGAGCAGTACTTC.

Remarks on this clonotype: This may come from a read error, since a much larger clone is one base off. J is TRBJ1-5 and V is TRBV2, with 8 bases identical to TRBD1. CDR1 and CDR2 from the germline V gene are SNHLY and FYNNEI. The ends lost 4 bases at V and 6 bases at J; junction bases unmatched: 8. The CDR3 runs 15 residues. The CDR3 DNA reads TGTGCCAGCAGTGGGCAAACAGGGGGAAGTCAGCCCCAGCATTTT. Protein: CASSGQTGGSQPQHF.

This clonotype was found a few times. This clone may be a read error of a much larger clone one base away. This chain uses TRBV4-2 with TRBJ2-7, with D unclear. The CDR3 consists of 14 residues. CDR1 and CDR2 from the germline V gene are LGHNA and YNFKEQ. V was clipped by 2 bases and J by 6 bases, with 14 bases between them. CDR3 residues: CASSQYLLTGEQYF. In DNA, the CDR3 is TGTGCCAGCAGCCAATATCTGTTGACGGGCGAGCAGTACTTC.

Within the sample, this clonotype is large. The chain employs TRBV27 and TRBJ2-1, with D maybe TRBD1 (6 bases). The V end was cut by 6 bases, the J end by 5 bases, with 8 bases between. CDR3 length: 12 amino acids. Looked up from germline, CDR1 is MNHEY and CDR2 is SMNVEV (reference sequence). CDR3 protein: CASRTGHNEQFF. Here the CDR3 DNA reads TGTGCCAGCAGGACAGGCCACAATGAGCAGTTCTTC.

By proportion, this clonotype is medium-sized (0.01 to 0.1%). This CDR3 is CASSQSDTNQPQHF. The CDR3 DNA is TGTGCCAGCAGCCAATCCGACACCAATCAGCCCCAGCATTTT. V gene TRBV16 combines with J gene TRBJ1-5; the D is unclear. Deletions cut 0 bases from V and 3 bases from J, with 6 bases between. Germline V gene sequence: CDR1 KGHSY, CDR2 FQNENV. CDR3 length: 14 residues.

On this clonotype itself: The CDR3 ends on some other residue instead of the conserved phenylalanine or tryptophan, so this is likely a read error. The rearrangement joins TRBV7-6 to TRBJ2-5, with 7 bases fitting TRBD1. The ends lost 5 bases at V and 3 bases at J; junction bases unmatched: 6. This CDR3 is 14 amino acids long. Germline V CDR1 and CDR2: SGHVS, FNYEAQ. The CDR3 nucleotides are TGTGCCAGCAGCGAGACAGGGTGGGAAGAGACCCAGTACTCC. Translating gives CASSETGWEETQYS.

This clonotype is medium-sized by share. With a much larger clone just one base away, this may be a read error. The chain joins TRBV29-1 to TRBJ2-2; possibly TRBD1 for D (6 bases). From germline, CDR1 is SQVTM and CDR2 ANQGSEA. Trimming removed 6 bases from V and 6 bases from J, with 17 bases in between. The CDR3 contains 14 residues. The DNA of the CDR3 is TGCAGCGTGACAGGAGAAGAACGCGCCGGGGAGCTGTTTTTT. Translation: CSVTGEERAGELFF.

V is TRBV28 and J is TRBJ2-1; the D gene is possibly TRBD1 (6 bases). The CDR3 loop spans 15 amino acids. Trimming stripped 0 bases from V and 9 bases from J, with 15 bases between. Germline V CDR1 and CDR2: MDHEN, SYDVKM. CDR3 residues: CASSLWGQGWREQFF. Here the CDR3 DNA reads TGTGCCAGCAGTTTATGGGGGCAGGGGTGGCGTGAGCAGTTCTTC.

This clonotype has only one observation. The rearrangement uses TRBV9 and TRBJ2-6; 8 bases are shared with TRBD2. The CDR3 loop spans 17 amino acids. In germline, CDR1 is SGDLS, CDR2 YYNGEE. V lost 3 bases to trimming and J lost 0 bases; unmatched junction nucleotides: 5. Here the CDR3 DNA reads TGTGCCAGCAGCGACCCTAGCGGGCACTCTGGGGCCAACGTCCTGACTTTC. Protein product: CASSDPSGHSGANVLTF.

This clonotype is labeled as medium-sized. This chain links TRBV6-5 with TRBJ2-1; TRBD2 matches at 9 bases. From germline, CDR1 is MNHEY and CDR2 SVGAGI. Trimming cost V 5 bases and J 5 bases; bases outside gene matches: 7. The CDR3 length is 15 residues. The CDR3 loop reads CASSGGGAIHNEQFF. The CDR3 nucleotides are TGTGCCAGCAGTGGCGGGGGGGCTATCCACAATGAGCAGTTCTTC.

Within the sample, this clonotype is large. This CDR3 is CASSFGGQPQHF. The CDR3 nucleotides read TGTGCCAGCAGTTTTGGTGGCCAGCCCCAGCATTTT. The chain links TRBV27 to TRBJ1-5; D is unresolved. The CDR3 runs to 12 residues. The V end lost 3 bases, the J end lost 7 bases, and 7 bases lay between the germline ends. Germline V gives CDR1 MNHEY, CDR2 SMNVEV (reference sequence).

As to this clonotype: A read error is likely, as this CDR3 ends without the conserved phenylalanine or tryptophan. The chain's CDR3 is CASSLLDSHPYEQYL. In DNA form, the CDR3 reads TGTGCCAGCAGTTTATTGGACAGCCACCCCTACGAGCAGTACCTC. The J gene is TRBJ2-7, the V gene TRBV27, with D possibly matching TRBD1 (6 bases). The CDR3 consists of 15 residues. V was pared by 1 base and J by 2 bases, with 12 bases between. Germline CDR1 is MNHEY and CDR2 is SMNVEV (reference sequence).

In its sample, this clonotype is large. V is TRBV11-2 and J is TRBJ2-7; D gene ambiguous. The V gene lost 5 bases and the J gene lost 3 bases, with 5 bases spanning the gap. Germline V CDR1 and CDR2: SGHAT, FQNNGV. This CDR3 has 11 residues. The CDR3 coding sequence is TGTGCCAGCAGCCTCAACTACGAGCAGTACTTC. This encodes CASSLNYEQYF.

This clonotype was picked up a small number of times. The chain is built from TRBV4-2 and TRBJ1-2; D is perhaps TRBD1 (5 bases). V was clipped by 3 bases and J by 7 bases, with 12 bases between them. The CDR3 has 13 residues. From germline, CDR1 is LGHNA and CDR2 YNFKEQ. In DNA, the CDR3 is TGTGCCAGCAGCCACGGGGGTTCGGGTGGCTACACCTTC. It specifies CASSHGGSGGYTF.

By sample share, this clonotype is medium-sized. This chain joins TRBV9 and TRBJ2-3; D ambiguous. CDR1 is SGDLS and CDR2 is YYNGEE in the germline V gene. The CDR3 length is 13 residues. Trimming pared 4 bases from V and 3 bases from J, leaving 9 bases between. The DNA for the CDR3 is TGTGCCAGCAGCACCCGACGGACAGATACGCAGTATTTT. It yields the protein CASSTRRTDTQYF.

A note on this clonotype: The conserved closing phenylalanine or tryptophan is absent in this CDR3, likely reflecting a read error. The CDR3 nucleotides are TGTCCCAGCAGCTTTTACGGGACAGACCAAGAGACCCAGTACCTC. Its protein is CPSSFYGTDQETQYL. The rearrangement uses TRBV5-5 and TRBJ2-5, with 7 bases lining up with TRBD1. This CDR3 spans 15 amino acids. The germline CDR1 and CDR2 sequences are SGHKS and YYEKEE (reference sequence).

This clonotype was picked up many times. The CDR3: CASSPGRGTINEKLFF. In DNA form, the CDR3 reads TGTGCCAGCAGCCCGGGAAGGGGGACCATTAATGAAAAACTGTTTTTT. The genes are TRBV5-4 and TRBJ1-4; TRBD1 is a possible D gene (6 bases). Trimming removed 4 bases at V and 4 bases at J, with 17 bases between. This CDR3 is built from 16 residues. Germline CDR1 reads SGHNT; CDR2 reads YYREEE (reference sequence). Using reference TRBV5-4 and TRBJ1-4 for the parts outside the CDR3, the full variable domain is ETGVTQSPTHLIKTRGQQVTLRCSSQSGHNTVSWYQQALGQGPQFIFQYYREEENGRGNFPPRFSGLQFPNYSSELNVNALELDDSALYLCASSPGRGTINEKLFFGSGTQLSVL.

V usage is TRBV20-1 and J usage is TRBJ2-1; either TRBD1 or TRBD2 may supply D (5 bases each). There are 16 residues in the CDR3. Germline V gives CDR1 DFQATT, CDR2 SNEGSKA (reference sequence). V dropped 1 base and J dropped 12 bases, with 25 bases sitting between them. Here the CDR3 reads CSARVIDYLRGDGQFF. CDR3 nucleotides: TGCAGTGCTAGAGTCATCGACTACCTTCGGGGCGATGGGCAGTTCTTC.

In this sample, this clonotype is medium-sized. The chain couples TRBV12-3 or TRBV12-4 to TRBJ1-5, with TRBD1 matching 7 bases. The CDR3 runs to 14 residues. The V segment lost 3 bases and the J segment 6 bases; nucleotides outside the gene matches: 5. DNA of the CDR3: TGTGCCAGCAGTTTTAGGGACAGAAGTCAGCCCCAGCATTTT. It yields the protein CASSFRDRSQPQHF.

This clonotype was counted only a few times. A much larger clone lies a single base off, so this may be a read error. V gene TRBV7-3 combines with J gene TRBJ1-3; perhaps TRBD1 as D (5 bases). CDR1 SGHTA and CDR2 FQGTGA come from the germline V gene. This CDR3 spans 15 amino acids. The CDR3 DNA follows: TGTGCCAGCAGCTCCCGACAGAACTCTGGAAGCACCATATATTTT. This codes for CASSSRQNSGSTIYF.

This clonotype was recorded a few times. This may stem from a read error, because a much larger clone lies one nucleotide away. The V and J genes are TRBV6-6 and TRBJ2-7; 10 nucleotides agree with TRBD2. From germline, CDR1 is MNHNY and CDR2 SVGAGI (reference sequence). The CDR3 has 17 amino acids. The CDR3 nucleotides read TGTGCCAGCAGTCCCGCCCTCCTAGCGGGGGTCCACTACGGGCAGTACTTC. Its protein is CASSPALLAGVHYGQYF.